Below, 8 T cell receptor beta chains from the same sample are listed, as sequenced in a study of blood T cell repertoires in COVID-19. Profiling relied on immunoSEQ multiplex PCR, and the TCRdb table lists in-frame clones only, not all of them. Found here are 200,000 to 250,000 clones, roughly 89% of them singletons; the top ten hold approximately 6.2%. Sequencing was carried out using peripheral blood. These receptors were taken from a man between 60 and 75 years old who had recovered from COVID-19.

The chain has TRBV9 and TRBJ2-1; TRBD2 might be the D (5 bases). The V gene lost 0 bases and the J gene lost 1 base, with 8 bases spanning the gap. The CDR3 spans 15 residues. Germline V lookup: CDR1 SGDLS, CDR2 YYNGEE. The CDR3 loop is CASSVEGASYNEQFF. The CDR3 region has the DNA TGTGCCAGCAGCGTAGAGGGAGCATCCTACAATGAGCAGTTCTTC.

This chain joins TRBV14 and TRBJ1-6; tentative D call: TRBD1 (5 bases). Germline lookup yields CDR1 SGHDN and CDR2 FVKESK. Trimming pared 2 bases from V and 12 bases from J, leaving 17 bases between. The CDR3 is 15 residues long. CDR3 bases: TGTGCCAGCAGCCAAAGATGGAGGGGTTCGGAACCCCTCCACTTT. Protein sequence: CASSQRWRGSEPLHF.

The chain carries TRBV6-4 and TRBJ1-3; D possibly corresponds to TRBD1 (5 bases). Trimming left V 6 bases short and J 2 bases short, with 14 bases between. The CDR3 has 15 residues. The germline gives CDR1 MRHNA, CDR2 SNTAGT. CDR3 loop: CASSLPRQPGNTIYF. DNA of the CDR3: TGTGCCAGCAGCCTCCCCAGACAGCCTGGAAACACCATATATTTT.

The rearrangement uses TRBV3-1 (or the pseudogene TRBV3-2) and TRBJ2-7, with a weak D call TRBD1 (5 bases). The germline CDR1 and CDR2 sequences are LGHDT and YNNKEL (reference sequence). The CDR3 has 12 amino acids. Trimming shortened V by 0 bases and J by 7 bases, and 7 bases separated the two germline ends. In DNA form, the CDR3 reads TGTGCCAGCAGCCAAGATGCAGGGGAGCAGTACTTC. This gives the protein CASSQDAGEQYF.

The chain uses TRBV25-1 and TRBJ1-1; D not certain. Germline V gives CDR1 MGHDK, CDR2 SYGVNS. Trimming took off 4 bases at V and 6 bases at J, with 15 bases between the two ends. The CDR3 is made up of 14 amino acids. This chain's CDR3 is CASSAHGSKAEAFF. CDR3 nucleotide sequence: TGTGCCAGCAGTGCACATGGGAGTAAGGCTGAAGCTTTCTTT.

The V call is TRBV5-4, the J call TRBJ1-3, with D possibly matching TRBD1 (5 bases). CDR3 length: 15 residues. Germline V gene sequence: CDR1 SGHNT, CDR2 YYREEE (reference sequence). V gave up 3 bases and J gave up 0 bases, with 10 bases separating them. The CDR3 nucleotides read TGTGCCAGCAGCTCGGCAGGGCTCTCTGGAAACACCATATATTTT. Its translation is CASSSAGLSGNTIYF.

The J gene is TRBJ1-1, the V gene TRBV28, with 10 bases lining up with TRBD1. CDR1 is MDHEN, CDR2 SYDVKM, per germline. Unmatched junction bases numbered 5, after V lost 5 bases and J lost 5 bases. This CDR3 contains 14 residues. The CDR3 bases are TGTGCCAGCAGTAATGGACAGGGGGGAACTGAAGCTTTCTTT. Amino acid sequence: CASSNGQGGTEAFF.

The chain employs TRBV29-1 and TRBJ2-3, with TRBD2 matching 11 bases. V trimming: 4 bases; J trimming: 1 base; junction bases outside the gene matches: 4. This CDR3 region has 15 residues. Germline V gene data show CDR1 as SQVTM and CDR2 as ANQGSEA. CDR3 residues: CSVGGLAEGTDTQYF. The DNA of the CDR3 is TGCAGCGTTGGGGGACTAGCGGAGGGCACAGATACGCAGTATTTT.